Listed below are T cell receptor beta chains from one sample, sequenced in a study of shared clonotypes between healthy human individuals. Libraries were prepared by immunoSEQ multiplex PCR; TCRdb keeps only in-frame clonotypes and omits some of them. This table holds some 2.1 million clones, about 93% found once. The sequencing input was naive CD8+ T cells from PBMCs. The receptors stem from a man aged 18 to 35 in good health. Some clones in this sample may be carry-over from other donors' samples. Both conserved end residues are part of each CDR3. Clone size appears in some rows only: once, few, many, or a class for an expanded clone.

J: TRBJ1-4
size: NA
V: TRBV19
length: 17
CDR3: CASSIDPRRQGDEKLFF

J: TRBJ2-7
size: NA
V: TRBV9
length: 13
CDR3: CASSETGQYEQYF

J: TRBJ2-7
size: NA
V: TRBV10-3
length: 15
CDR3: CAISGNSDTGYEQYF

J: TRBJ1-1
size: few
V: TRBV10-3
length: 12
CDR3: CAIGTGDTEAFF

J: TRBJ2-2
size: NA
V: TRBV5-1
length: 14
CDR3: CASSAEFGTGELFF

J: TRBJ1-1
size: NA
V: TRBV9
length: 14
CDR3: CASSGQGGNTEAFF

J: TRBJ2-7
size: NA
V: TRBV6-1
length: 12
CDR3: CASPKVGGEQYF

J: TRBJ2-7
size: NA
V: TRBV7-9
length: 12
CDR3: CASSPGPYEQYF

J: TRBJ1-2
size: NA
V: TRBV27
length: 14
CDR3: CASSELDRGHGYTF

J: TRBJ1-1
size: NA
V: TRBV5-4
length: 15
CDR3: CASSLTGEILAEAFF

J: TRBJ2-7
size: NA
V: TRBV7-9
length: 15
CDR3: CASSPPVAGKYEQYF

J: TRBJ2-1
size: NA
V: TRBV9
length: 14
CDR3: CASSVGGKSDEQFF

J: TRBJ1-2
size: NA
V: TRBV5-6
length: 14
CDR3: CASSDGQEHYGYTF

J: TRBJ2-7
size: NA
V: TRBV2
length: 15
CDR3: CASTPTGTGVYEQYF

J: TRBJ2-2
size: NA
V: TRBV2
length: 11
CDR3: CASTQRGELFF

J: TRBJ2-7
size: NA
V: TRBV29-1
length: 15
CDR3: CSVEDRGPALYEQYF

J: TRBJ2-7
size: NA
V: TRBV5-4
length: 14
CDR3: CASRFGTGVYEQYF

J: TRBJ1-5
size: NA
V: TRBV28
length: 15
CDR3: CASITWRGGYQPQHF

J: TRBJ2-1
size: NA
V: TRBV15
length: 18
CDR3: CATSRPRREAGPYNEQFF

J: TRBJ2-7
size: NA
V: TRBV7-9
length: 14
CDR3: CASSLVGGSYEQYF

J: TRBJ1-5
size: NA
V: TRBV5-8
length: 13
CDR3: CASSWDINQPQHF

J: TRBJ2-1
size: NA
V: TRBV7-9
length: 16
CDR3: CASSPALRGSGNEQFF

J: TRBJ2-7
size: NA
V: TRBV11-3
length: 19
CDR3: CASSFSTHPRIDPPYEQYF

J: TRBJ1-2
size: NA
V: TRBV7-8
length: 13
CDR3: CASSSGTVYGYTF

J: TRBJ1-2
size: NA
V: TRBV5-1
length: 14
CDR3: CASSQGTGNYGYTF

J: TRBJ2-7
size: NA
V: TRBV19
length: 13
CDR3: CASSPGRGYEQYF